The 23 T cell receptor beta chains below all came from one sample that was sequenced in a study of neoadjuvant nivolumab and ipilimumab in lung cancer. Repertoires were generated with immunoSEQ multiplex PCR, while TCRdb's copy carries only in-frame clones and drops some. The data contain around 20,000 clones, 79% of them seen just once; the ten biggest clones take up roughly 9%. This sample comprised tumor tissue, obtained after neoadjuvant nivolumab, alone or with ipilimumab, at or shortly before surgery. These receptors all stem from an adult with non-small cell lung cancer.

The chain employs TRBV29-1 and TRBJ1-2; unclear D gene. Between the trimmed V and J ends, which lost 2 bases and 7 bases, there was a span of 8 bases. CDR3 size: 11 residues. Germline V CDR1 and CDR2: SQVTM, ANQGSEA. CDR3 loop: CSVEWRGGYTF. CDR3 DNA sequence: TGCAGCGTTGAATGGCGGGGTGGCTACACCTTC.

V and J are TRBV9 and TRBJ2-3; 7 bases match TRBD2. Germline CDR1 and CDR2: SGDLS and YYNGEE. The CDR3 extends over 16 amino acids. With V trimmed by 3 bases and J by 1 base, 8 bases remained unmatched. This CDR3 reads CASSERWLAGTDTQYF. The CDR3 DNA sequence: TGTGCCAGCAGCGAGAGGTGGCTAGCGGGCACAGATACGCAGTATTTT.

The chain uses TRBV7-2 and TRBJ2-6; tentative D call: TRBD1 (6 bases). The CDR3 is made up of 15 amino acids. The V end was cut by 5 bases, the J end by 2 bases, with 10 bases between. In germline, CDR1 is SGHTA, CDR2 FQGNSA. The CDR3 loop is CASSPGQPGANVLTF. CDR3 bases: TGTGCCAGCAGCCCTGGACAGCCTGGGGCCAACGTCCTGACTTTC.

This sequence joins TRBV7-9 and TRBJ2-3; D unresolved. The CDR3 extends over 15 amino acids. Trimming cost V 3 bases and J 6 bases, with 16 bases left between them. Germline loops: CDR1 SEHNR, CDR2 FQNEAQ (reference sequence). The CDR3 coding sequence is TGTGCCAGCAGCTTCGGACGAGGCTCCCGGGATACGCAGTATTTT. It encodes CASSFGRGSRDTQYF. The full variable domain, with the rest looked up from reference TRBV7-9 and TRBJ2-3, is DTGVSQNPRHKITKRGQNVTFRCDPISEHNRLYWYRQTLGQGPEFLTYFQNEAQLEKSRLLSDRFSAERPKGSFSTLEIQRTEQGDSAMYLCASSFGRGSRDTQYFGPGTRLTVL.

This clone was detected only once. The CDR3 loop reads CASSNSGVGGQPQHF. CDR3 DNA sequence: TGTGCCAGCAGTAATTCAGGGGTGGGGGGTCAGCCCCAGCATTTT. The gene calls are TRBV6-5 and TRBJ1-5; D might be TRBD1 (6 bases). V was cut by 5 bases and J by 6 bases, with 17 bases left in between. CDR1 and CDR2 from the germline V gene are MNHEY and SVGAGI. The CDR3 totals 15 residues.

The chain combines TRBV2 with TRBJ2-1, with 10 bases aligning to TRBD2. Germline CDR1 SNHLY, CDR2 FYNNEI. The CDR3 consists of 14 residues. The V segment lost 8 bases and the J segment 4 bases; nucleotides outside the gene matches: 5. The CDR3 is CASERGGGYNEQFF. CDR3 in DNA: TGTGCCAGCGAGCGGGGGGGCGGTTACAATGAGCAGTTCTTC.

The gene calls are TRBV4-3 and TRBJ2-2, with 10 bases lining up with TRBD2. With V trimmed by 0 bases and J by 5 bases, 6 bases remained unmatched. In germline, CDR1 is LGHNA, CDR2 YSLEER. This CDR3 contains 17 residues. CDR3 sequence (DNA): TGCGCCAGCAGCCAAGATCTGAGCGGGGGGGCAACCGGGGAGCTGTTTTTT. As protein: CASSQDLSGGATGELFF.

The chain links TRBV7-9 to TRBJ1-1; maybe TRBD1 (6 bases). Germline V gives CDR1 SEHNR, CDR2 FQNEAQ (reference sequence). Trimming pared 4 bases from V and 0 bases from J, leaving 6 bases between. The CDR3 length is 13 residues. The CDR3 spells CASSYRVNTEAFF. The CDR3 region has the DNA TGTGCCAGCAGCTACAGGGTGAACACTGAAGCTTTCTTT.

The rearrangement joins TRBV6-6 to TRBJ1-6; 7 bases match TRBD1. After removal of 6 bases from V and 8 bases from J, the junction contained 10 bases not matched to a gene. Germline CDR1 is MNHNY and CDR2 is SVGAGI (reference sequence). CDR3 length: 15 amino acids. This CDR3 reads CASSRTRDRDSPLHF. As DNA, the CDR3 is TGTGCCAGCAGCCGAACCCGCGACAGGGATTCACCCCTCCACTTT.

The chain combines TRBV4-3 with TRBJ2-2; 8 bases are shared with TRBD1. CDR1 and CDR2 from the germline V gene are LGHNA and YSLEER. The CDR3 has 14 amino acids. V was pared by 8 bases and J by 6 bases, with 8 bases of the junction left unmatched. The DNA for the CDR3 is TGCGCCAGCTCTGCAGGGGGCTTGGCCGGGGAGCTGTTTTTT. Translated: CASSAGGLAGELFF.

The chain is built from TRBV6-1 and TRBJ2-7; D is unclear. Trimming left V 5 bases short and J 0 bases short, with 5 bases between. This CDR3 has 12 residues. Germline V lookup: CDR1 MNHNS, CDR2 SASEGT. The CDR3 loop is CASSRVSYEQYF. The CDR3 bases are TGTGCCAGCAGTCGGGTCTCCTACGAGCAGTACTTC.

The chain couples TRBV1 to TRBJ2-2; TRBD2, as called in the table, went unchecked against the DNA. TRBV1 has pseudogene status. There are 13 residues in the CDR3. The CDR3 region is CTSMRANTGELFF. The CDR3 DNA follows: TGCACCAGCATGAGAGCGAACACCGGGGAGCTGTTTTTT.

This sequence joins TRBV5-1 and TRBJ2-1; 10 bases match TRBD2. This CDR3 has 16 amino acids. Germline assignment: CDR1 SGHRS and CDR2 YFSETQ. V was clipped by 4 bases and J by 7 bases; unmatched bases: 11. The CDR3 nucleotides are TGCGCCAGCAGCGCCGGTGATAGCGGGGGGAAAAATGAGCAGTTCTTC. The encoded protein is CASSAGDSGGKNEQFF. The full variable domain, completed using reference TRBV5-1 and TRBJ2-1, is KAGVTQTPRYLIKTRGQQVTLSCSPISGHRSVSWYQQTPGQGLQFLFEYFSETQRNKGNFPGRFSGRQFSNSRSEMNVSTLELGDSALYLCASSAGDSGGKNEQFFGPGTRLTVL.

This sequence joins TRBV9 and TRBJ2-1; 10 nucleotides match TRBD2. J gave up 5 bases and V 4 bases, and 6 bases lay outside the gene matches. The CDR3 has 15 amino acids. Per germline, CDR1 SGDLS and CDR2 YYNGEE. The CDR3 region has the DNA TGTGCCAGCAGCCCTAGCGGGGGAGGGAACAATGAGCAGTTCTTC. The encoded protein is CASSPSGGGNNEQFF.

The genes are TRBV9 and TRBJ2-3; D gene unclear. V shed 4 bases and J shed 1 base, with 7 bases lying between them. Germline assignment: CDR1 SGDLS and CDR2 YYNGEE. The CDR3 spans 13 residues. CDR3 amino acids: CASSYRGTDTQYF. CDR3 in DNA: TGTGCCAGCAGCTACCGGGGCACAGATACGCAGTATTTT. Looking up the rest from reference TRBV9 and TRBJ2-3 gives the full variable domain: DSGVTQTPKHLITATGQRVTLRCSPRSGDLSVYWYQQSLDQGLQFLIQYYNGEERAKGNILERFSAQQFPDLHSELNLSSLELGDSALYFCASSYRGTDTQYFGPGTRLTVL.

This CDR3 is CSVESPFTGLYGYTF. For the CDR3, the DNA is TGCAGCGTTGAATCTCCCTTTACGGGGCTCTATGGCTACACCTTC. V usage is TRBV29-1 and J usage is TRBJ1-2; D may be TRBD1 (5 bases). Germline V gene data show CDR1 as SQVTM and CDR2 as ANQGSEA. The V gene lost 2 bases and the J gene lost 4 bases, with 17 bases spanning the gap. The length of the CDR3 is 15 residues. The complete variable domain, with remaining parts taken from reference TRBV29-1 and TRBJ1-2, reads SAVISQKPSRDICQRGTSLTIQCQVDSQVTMMFWYRQQPGQSLTLIATANQGSEATYESGFVIDKFPISRPNLTFSTLTVSNMSPEDSSIYLCSVESPFTGLYGYTFGSGTRLTVV.

The chain is built from TRBV5-4 and TRBJ2-7; 10 bases fit TRBD1. J lost 2 bases, V lost 5 bases, and 1 base had no gene match. CDR3 length equals 13 residues. Germline V gene lookup returns CDR1 SGHNT and CDR2 YYREEE (reference sequence). DNA for the CDR3: TGTGCCAGCAGGGACAGGGGGGCCTACGAGCAGTACTTC. It specifies CASRDRGAYEQYF.

This clone was counted a few times. The chain couples TRBV6-5 to TRBJ2-5, with a weak D call TRBD1 (6 bases). CDR1 MNHEY and CDR2 SVGAGI come from the germline V gene. V was cut by 2 bases and J by 7 bases, with 17 bases left in between. This CDR3 has 15 residues. DNA of the CDR3: TGTGCCAGCAGTTACCCGACAGGTACCCGTAGGACCCAGTACTTC. This encodes CASSYPTGTRRTQYF.

This clone was observed a single time. The gene calls are TRBV6-6 and TRBJ1-5; the D gene is possibly TRBD1 (5 bases). Germline V CDR1 and CDR2: MNHNY, SVGAGI (reference sequence). V gave up 7 bases and J gave up 6 bases, with 10 bases separating them. This CDR3 contains 12 residues. CDR3 residues: CASTPGGQPQHF. CDR3 in DNA: TGTGCCAGCACCCCCGGGGGTCAGCCCCAGCATTTT.

This clone was recorded only once. V and J are TRBV5-4 and TRBJ2-2, with D perhaps assigned TRBD1 or TRBD2 (7 bases each). The germline CDR1 and CDR2 sequences are SGHNT and YYREEE (reference sequence). The CDR3 has 16 residues. Trimming cost V 4 bases and J 4 bases, with 17 bases left between them. CDR3 residues: CASSPQGGRRTGELFF. In DNA, the CDR3 is TGTGCCAGCAGCCCCCAGGGGGGGAGACGCACCGGGGAGCTGTTTTTT.

The chain employs TRBV27 and TRBJ2-5; D is unclear. Trimming removed 6 bases from V and 4 bases from J, with 12 bases in between. The germline V gene has CDR1 MNHEY and CDR2 SMNVEV (reference sequence). The CDR3 is made up of 13 amino acids. CDR3 in amino acids: CASRRNQRETQYF. The CDR3 DNA follows: TGTGCCAGCAGGCGGAATCAACGAGAGACCCAGTACTTC.

This CDR3 is CASSFGSRTDTQYF. The CDR3 bases are TGTGCCAGCAGCTTCGGTAGCCGCACAGATACGCAGTATTTT. V gene TRBV5-6 combines with J gene TRBJ2-3, with D unclear. Germline V CDR1 and CDR2: SGHDT, YYEEEE. The CDR3 sequence is 14 residues long. V shed 2 bases and J shed 1 base, with 8 bases lying between them.

This chain uses TRBV11-3 with TRBJ2-6, with D uncertain. Germline CDR1 SGHNT, CDR2 YENEEA. Trimming removed 5 bases at V and 4 bases at J, with 9 bases between. The CDR3 sequence is 14 residues long. CDR3: CASSVGSGANVLTF. For the CDR3, the DNA is TGTGCCAGCAGCGTAGGGTCGGGGGCCAACGTCCTGACTTTC.